The T cell receptor beta chain described here comes from a study of T-cell memory formation after mild COVID-19. TCRdb independently ran MiXCR on the 5' RACE reads; one entry per CDR3 protein. This sample has 68,000 or so distinct CDR3 sequences, with around 17% found just once. The V end was cut by 0 bases, the J end by 2 bases, with 13 bases between. There are 16 residues in the CDR3. Germline lookup yields CDR1 SGHRS and CDR2 YFSETQ. This clonotype turned up a few times. The sequence was collected from an adult woman who had mild COVID-19 (a few samples of this study predate the infection). Cell type and time point are not known. The rearrangement links TRBV5-1 to TRBJ2-3, with D perhaps TRBD2 (6 bases). Sequenced: PBMCs or a T cell subset sorted from them (not recorded which). The CDR3 DNA follows: TGCGCCAGCAGCTTGGCCGCGGGGTACTTCACAGATACGCAGTATTTT. Encoded protein: CASSLAAGYFTDTQYF.